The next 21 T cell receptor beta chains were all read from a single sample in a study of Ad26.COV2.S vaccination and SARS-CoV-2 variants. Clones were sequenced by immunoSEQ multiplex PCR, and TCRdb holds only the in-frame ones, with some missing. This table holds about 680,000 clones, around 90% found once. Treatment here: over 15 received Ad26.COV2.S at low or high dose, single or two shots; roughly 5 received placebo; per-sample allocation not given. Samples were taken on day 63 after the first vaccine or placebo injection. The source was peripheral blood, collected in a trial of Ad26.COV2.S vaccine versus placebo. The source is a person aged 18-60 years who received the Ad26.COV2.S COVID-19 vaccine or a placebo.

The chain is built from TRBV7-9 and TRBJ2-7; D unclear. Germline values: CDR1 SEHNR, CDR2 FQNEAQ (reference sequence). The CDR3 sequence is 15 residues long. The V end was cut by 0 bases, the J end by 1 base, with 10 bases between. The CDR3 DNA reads TGTGCCAGCAGCTTAGCTGCAAGCAGGTCCTACGAGCAGTACTTC. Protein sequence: CASSLAASRSYEQYF.

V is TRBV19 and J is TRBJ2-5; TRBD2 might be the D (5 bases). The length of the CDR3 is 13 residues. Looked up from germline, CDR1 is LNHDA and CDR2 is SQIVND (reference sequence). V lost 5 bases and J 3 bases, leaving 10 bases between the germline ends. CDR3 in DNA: TGTGCCAGTAGTTATTTGAGGGAAGAGACCCAGTACTTC. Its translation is CASSYLREETQYF.

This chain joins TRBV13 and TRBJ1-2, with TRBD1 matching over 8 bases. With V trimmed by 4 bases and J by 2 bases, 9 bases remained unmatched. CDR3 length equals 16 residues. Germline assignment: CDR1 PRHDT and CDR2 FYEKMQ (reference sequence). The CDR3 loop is CASSSTQGARNYGYTF. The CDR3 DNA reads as TGTGCCAGCAGCTCAACCCAGGGGGCGCGAAACTATGGCTACACCTTC.

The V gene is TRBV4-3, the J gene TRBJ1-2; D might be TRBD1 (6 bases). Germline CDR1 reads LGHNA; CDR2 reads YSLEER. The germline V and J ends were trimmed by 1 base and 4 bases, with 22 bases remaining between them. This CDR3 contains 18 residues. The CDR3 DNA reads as TGCGCCAGCAGCCAAGGGGGGCCGGCGGGACCGCTCCTCTATGGCTACACCTTC. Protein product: CASSQGGPAGPLLYGYTF.

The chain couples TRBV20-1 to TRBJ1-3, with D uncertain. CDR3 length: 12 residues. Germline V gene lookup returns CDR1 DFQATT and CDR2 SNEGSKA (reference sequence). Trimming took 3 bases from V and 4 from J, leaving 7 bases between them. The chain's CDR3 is CSASGGGNTIYF. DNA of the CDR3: TGCAGTGCTAGTGGCGGAGGAAACACCATATATTTT.

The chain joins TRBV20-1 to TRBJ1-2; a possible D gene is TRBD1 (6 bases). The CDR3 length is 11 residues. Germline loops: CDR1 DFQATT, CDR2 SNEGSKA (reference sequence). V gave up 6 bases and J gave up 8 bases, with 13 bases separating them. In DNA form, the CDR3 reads TGCAGTGCAAGACGACAGGTCGGCTACACCTTC. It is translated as CSARRQVGYTF.

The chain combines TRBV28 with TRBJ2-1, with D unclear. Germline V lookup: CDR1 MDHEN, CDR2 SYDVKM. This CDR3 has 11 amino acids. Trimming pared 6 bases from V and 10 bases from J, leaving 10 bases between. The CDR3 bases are TGTGCCAGCAGCCCATTTCACGAGCAGTTCTTC. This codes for CASSPFHEQFF.

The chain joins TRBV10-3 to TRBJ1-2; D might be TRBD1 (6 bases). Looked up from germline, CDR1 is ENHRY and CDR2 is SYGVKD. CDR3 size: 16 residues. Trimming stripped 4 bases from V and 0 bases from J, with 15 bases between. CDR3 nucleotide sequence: TGTGCCATCAGTGGGGTGGGGGGCCGGACTAACTATGGCTACACCTTC. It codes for CAISGVGGRTNYGYTF.

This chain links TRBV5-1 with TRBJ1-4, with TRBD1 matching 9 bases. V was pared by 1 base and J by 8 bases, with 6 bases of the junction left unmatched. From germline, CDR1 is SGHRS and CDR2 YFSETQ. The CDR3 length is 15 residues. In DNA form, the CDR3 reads TGCGCCAGCAGCTTGTTGGGACAGGGTGGGGAAAAACTGTTTTTT. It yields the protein CASSLLGQGGEKLFF.

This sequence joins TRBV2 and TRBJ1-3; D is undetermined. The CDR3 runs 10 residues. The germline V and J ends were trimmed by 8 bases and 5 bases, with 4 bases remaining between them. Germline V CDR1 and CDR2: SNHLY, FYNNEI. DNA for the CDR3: TGTGCCAGCGCCCGAAACACCATATATTTT. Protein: CASARNTIYF.

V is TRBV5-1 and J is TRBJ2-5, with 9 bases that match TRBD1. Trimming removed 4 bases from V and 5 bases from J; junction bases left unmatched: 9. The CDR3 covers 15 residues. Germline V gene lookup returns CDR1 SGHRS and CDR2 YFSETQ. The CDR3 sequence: CASSLGTGWTETQYF. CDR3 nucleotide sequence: TGCGCCAGCAGCCTAGGGACAGGGTGGACGGAGACCCAGTACTTC.

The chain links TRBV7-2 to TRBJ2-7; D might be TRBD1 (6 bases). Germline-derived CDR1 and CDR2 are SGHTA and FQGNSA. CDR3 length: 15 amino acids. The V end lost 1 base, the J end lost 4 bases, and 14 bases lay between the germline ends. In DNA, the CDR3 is TGTGCCAGCAGCTTAGAAGCAGGGGCTTCGTACGAGCAGTACTTC. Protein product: CASSLEAGASYEQYF. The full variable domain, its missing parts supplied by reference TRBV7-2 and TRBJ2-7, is GAGVSQSPSNKVTEKGKDVELRCDPISGHTALYWYRQSLGQGLEFLIYFQGNSAPDKSGLPSDRFSAERTGGSVSTLTIQRTQQEDSAVYLCASSLEAGASYEQYFGPGTRLTVT.

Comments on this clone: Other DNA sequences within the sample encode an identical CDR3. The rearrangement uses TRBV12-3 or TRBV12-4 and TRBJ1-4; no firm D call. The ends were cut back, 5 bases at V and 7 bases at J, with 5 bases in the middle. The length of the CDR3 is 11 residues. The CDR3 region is CASSLREKLFF. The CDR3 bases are TGTGCCAGCAGTCTCCGTGAAAAACTGTTTTTT.

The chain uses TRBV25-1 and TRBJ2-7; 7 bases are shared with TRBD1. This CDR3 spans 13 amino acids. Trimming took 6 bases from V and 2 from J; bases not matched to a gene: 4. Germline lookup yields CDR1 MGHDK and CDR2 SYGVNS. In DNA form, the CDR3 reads TGTGCCAGCAGAGACAGGGCAACCTACGAGCAGTACTTC. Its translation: CASRDRATYEQYF.

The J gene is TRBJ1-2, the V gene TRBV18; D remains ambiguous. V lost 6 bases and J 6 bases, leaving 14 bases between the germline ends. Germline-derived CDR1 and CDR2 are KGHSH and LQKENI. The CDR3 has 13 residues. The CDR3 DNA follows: TGTGCCAGCTCCTCTGACCAGGAGGATGGCTACACCTTC. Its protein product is CASSSDQEDGYTF. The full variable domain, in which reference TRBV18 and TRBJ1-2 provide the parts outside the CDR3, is NAGVMQNPRHLVRRRGQEARLRCSPMKGHSHVYWYRQLPEEGLKFMVYLQKENIIDESGMPKERFSAEFPKEGPSILRIQQVVRGDSAAYFCASSSDQEDGYTFGSGTRLTVV.

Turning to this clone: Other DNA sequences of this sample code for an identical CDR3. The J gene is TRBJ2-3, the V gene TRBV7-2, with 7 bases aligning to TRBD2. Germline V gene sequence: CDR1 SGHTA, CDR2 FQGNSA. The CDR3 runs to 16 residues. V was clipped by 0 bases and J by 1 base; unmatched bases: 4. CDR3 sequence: CASSLAPAGGTDTQYF. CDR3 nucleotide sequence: TGTGCCAGCAGCTTAGCGCCGGCGGGGGGCACAGATACGCAGTATTTT.

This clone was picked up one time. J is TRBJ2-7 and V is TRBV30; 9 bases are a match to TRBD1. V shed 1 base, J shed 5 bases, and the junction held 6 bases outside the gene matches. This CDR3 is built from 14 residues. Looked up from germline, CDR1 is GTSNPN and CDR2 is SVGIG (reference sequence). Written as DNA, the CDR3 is TGTGCCTGGAGTGGAGGGACAGGGAGCCACGAGCAGTACTTC. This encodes CAWSGGTGSHEQYF.

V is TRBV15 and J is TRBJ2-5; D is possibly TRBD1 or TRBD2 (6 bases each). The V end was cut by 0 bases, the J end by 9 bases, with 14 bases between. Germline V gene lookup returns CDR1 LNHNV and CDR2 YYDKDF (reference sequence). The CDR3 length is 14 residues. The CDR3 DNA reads TGTGCCACCAGCAGAGACGGGGGTAGGGGGGCCCAGTACTTC. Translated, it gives CATSRDGGRGAQYF.

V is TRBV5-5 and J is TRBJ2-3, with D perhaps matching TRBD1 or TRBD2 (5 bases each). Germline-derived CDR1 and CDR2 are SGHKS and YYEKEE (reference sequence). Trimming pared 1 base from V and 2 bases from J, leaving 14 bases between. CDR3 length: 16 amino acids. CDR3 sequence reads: CASSLFGTAVTDTQYF. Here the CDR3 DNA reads TGTGCCAGCAGCTTGTTCGGGACCGCGGTCACAGATACGCAGTATTTT.

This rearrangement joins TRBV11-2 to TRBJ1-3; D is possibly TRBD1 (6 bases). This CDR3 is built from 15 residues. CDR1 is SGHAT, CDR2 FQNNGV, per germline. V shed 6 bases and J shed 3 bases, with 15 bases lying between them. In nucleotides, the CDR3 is TGTGCCAGCAGGGCATCCCAGGGGTATGGAAACACCATATATTTT. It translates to CASRASQGYGNTIYF.

The CDR3 DNA reads as TGTGCCAGCAGCAAAGGTGACAGCAACTATGGCTACACCTTC. Translating gives CASSKGDSNYGYTF. The V call is TRBV21-1, the J call TRBJ1-2; TRBD1, the table's D call, was not compared with the DNA. TRBV21-1 is a recognized pseudogene. This CDR3 region has 14 residues.